The rows below give T cell receptor beta chains drawn from one sample of a study of blood T cell repertoires in COVID-19. The repertoire was sequenced with immunoSEQ multiplex PCR; TCRdb's copy has only in-frame clones and lacks some. The sample contains 210,000 or so clones, approximately 80% of which appear only once. Sequenced: peripheral blood. Receptors were obtained from a woman aged 80 or older with COVID-19, enrolled during active disease. Both conserved end residues are part of each CDR3. Each record gives: CDR3 DNA, CDR3 protein, clone size, V gene, D gene, J gene. D genes are given only for firm matches. Clone size is shown for a subset of rows, as once, few, many or a class of expanded clone.

CDR3 DNA: TGCGCCAGCAGTCCGGGCGGGGGCCCCCGCTCTGGGGCCAACGTCCTGACTTTC
CDR3 protein: CASSPGGGPRSGANVLTF
clone size: -
V gene: TRBV5-1
D gene: -
J gene: TRBJ2-6

CDR3 DNA: TGTGCCAGCAGCACTACCCACAGGCCGAGCTCCTACGAGCAGTACTTC
CDR3 protein: CASSTTHRPSSYEQYF
clone size: few
V gene: TRBV7-2
D gene: -
J gene: TRBJ2-7

CDR3 DNA: TGTGCCACCGAAGGGGATCTTGGAGATACGCAGTATTTT
CDR3 protein: CATEGDLGDTQYF
clone size: -
V gene: TRBV24-1
D gene: -
J gene: TRBJ2-3

CDR3 DNA: TGCAGCGTTAAGGGGGCCTCGGAGACCCAGTACTTC
CDR3 protein: CSVKGASETQYF
clone size: -
V gene: TRBV29-1
D gene: TRBD1
J gene: TRBJ2-5

CDR3 DNA: TGTGCCAGCAGCGCGGAACCTAGCTCTGGAAACACCATATATTTT
CDR3 protein: CASSAEPSSGNTIYF
clone size: -
V gene: TRBV9
D gene: -
J gene: TRBJ1-3

CDR3 DNA: TGCGCCAGCAGCTCTCGGACAGGGGGTGTAGGGGAGCTGTTTTTT
CDR3 protein: CASSSRTGGVGELFF
clone size: -
V gene: TRBV5-1
D gene: TRBD1
J gene: TRBJ2-2

CDR3 DNA: TGTGCCACCAGCAGAGATGGGGGCAGGGGTCAGACCCAGTACTTC
CDR3 protein: CATSRDGGRGQTQYF
clone size: -
V gene: TRBV15
D gene: -
J gene: TRBJ2-5

CDR3 DNA: TGTGCCACCGACCGGGGGGGGTTGAACACCGGGGAGCTGTTTTTT
CDR3 protein: CATDRGGLNTGELFF
clone size: -
V gene: TRBV7-9
D gene: TRBD2
J gene: TRBJ2-2

CDR3 DNA: TGCGCCAGCAGCAGGAAACCGAACACTGAAGCTTTCTTT
CDR3 protein: CASSRKPNTEAFF
clone size: -
V gene: TRBV10-1
D gene: -
J gene: TRBJ1-1

CDR3 DNA: TGCAGTGCTAGTGGGACAGGGGGCCATGGCTACACCTTC
CDR3 protein: CSASGTGGHGYTF
clone size: -
V gene: TRBV20-1
D gene: TRBD1
J gene: TRBJ1-2

CDR3 DNA: TGTGCCAGCAGTGACAGGGTCACTGAAGCTTTCTTT
CDR3 protein: CASSDRVTEAFF
clone size: -
V gene: TRBV6-1
D gene: -
J gene: TRBJ1-1

CDR3 DNA: TGTGCCAGCAGCCCCAGTCTGAACACTGAAGCTTTCTTT
CDR3 protein: CASSPSLNTEAFF
clone size: -
V gene: TRBV7-6
D gene: -
J gene: TRBJ1-1

CDR3 DNA: TGCGCCAGCAGCTCCAACAGGGCCTACGAGCAGTACTTC
CDR3 protein: CASSSNRAYEQYF
clone size: -
V gene: TRBV5-1
D gene: -
J gene: TRBJ2-7

CDR3 DNA: TGTGCCAGCGAACAGGGGGCGCGCTCCCAGCATCAGCCCCAGCATTTT
CDR3 protein: CASEQGARSQHQPQHF
clone size: -
V gene: TRBV19
D gene: TRBD1
J gene: TRBJ1-5

CDR3 DNA: TGCGCCAGCAGCTTGCTAGCGGGGGTTACCTACGAGCAGTACTTC
CDR3 protein: CASSLLAGVTYEQYF
clone size: -
V gene: TRBV5-1
D gene: TRBD2
J gene: TRBJ2-7

CDR3 DNA: TGCGCCAGCAGTCTCGGGATGAACACTGAAGCTTTCTTT
CDR3 protein: CASSLGMNTEAFF
clone size: -
V gene: TRBV5-1
D gene: -
J gene: TRBJ1-1

CDR3 DNA: TGTGCCAGCTCACCATCGGCAGGCTTCACTGAAGCTTTCTTT
CDR3 protein: CASSPSAGFTEAFF
clone size: -
V gene: TRBV18
D gene: -
J gene: TRBJ1-1

CDR3 DNA: TGTGCCAGCAGCTTGTCGGGTATTGAAGCTTTCTTT
CDR3 protein: CASSLSGIEAFF
clone size: -
V gene: TRBV5-6
D gene: -
J gene: TRBJ1-1

CDR3 DNA: TGTGCCAGCAGCCCAGGGAATAATTCACCCCTCCACTTT
CDR3 protein: CASSPGNNSPLHF
clone size: -
V gene: TRBV9
D gene: -
J gene: TRBJ1-6

CDR3 DNA: TGTGCCAGCTCACCACGGGGGGGCCGCACTGAAGCTTTCTTT
CDR3 protein: CASSPRGGRTEAFF
clone size: -
V gene: TRBV18
D gene: -
J gene: TRBJ1-1

CDR3 DNA: TGTGCCAGCAGCTACCTCCGGGACAATGAGCAGTTCTTC
CDR3 protein: CASSYLRDNEQFF
clone size: once
V gene: TRBV3-1/TRBV3-2
D gene: -
J gene: TRBJ2-1

CDR3 DNA: TGTGCCAGTACCTCTAACAAGAGGACTGAAGCTTTCTTT
CDR3 protein: CASTSNKRTEAFF
clone size: few
V gene: TRBV19
D gene: -
J gene: TRBJ1-1

CDR3 DNA: TGTGCCATCAGCCGCTCGGGGCAGGGGTTTGAAAAACTGTTTTTT
CDR3 protein: CAISRSGQGFEKLFF
clone size: -
V gene: TRBV10-3
D gene: -
J gene: TRBJ1-4

CDR3 DNA: TGTGCCATCAGTGAGTGGGGGGAGGGAGACCAGTACTTC
CDR3 protein: CAISEWGEGDQYF
clone size: -
V gene: TRBV10-3
D gene: TRBD2
J gene: TRBJ2-5

CDR3 DNA: TGTGCCAGCAGCGGTGACGGACGGGGGTCACCCCTCCACTTT
CDR3 protein: CASSGDGRGSPLHF
clone size: -
V gene: TRBV9
D gene: -
J gene: TRBJ1-6

CDR3 DNA: TGTGCCAGGCAACAAGTGCCCCTCTCTGGAAACACCATATATTTT
CDR3 protein: CARQQVPLSGNTIYF
clone size: -
V gene: TRBV2
D gene: -
J gene: TRBJ1-3

CDR3 DNA: TGCAGCGTTGTTGGGGAGGTTGGCTACACCTTC
CDR3 protein: CSVVGEVGYTF
clone size: few
V gene: TRBV29-1
D gene: -
J gene: TRBJ1-2

CDR3 DNA: TGTGCCAGCAGTTCCCCCCGGGAAGTTGCGACCCTCCACTTT
CDR3 protein: CASSSPREVATLHF
clone size: -
V gene: TRBV5-6
D gene: -
J gene: TRBJ1-6

CDR3 DNA: TGTGCCAGGAGCAGGGGACACTCCTACGAGCAGTACTTC
CDR3 protein: CARSRGHSYEQYF
clone size: -
V gene: TRBV6-5
D gene: -
J gene: TRBJ2-7

CDR3 DNA: TGTGCCAGCAGCTTAGGGCTAGCGGGGGACCAAGAGACCCAGTACTTC
CDR3 protein: CASSLGLAGDQETQYF
clone size: -
V gene: TRBV7-3
D gene: TRBD2
J gene: TRBJ2-5

CDR3 DNA: TGCGCCAGCAGCGTTCCGGGACTAGCGGGGGCAGATACGCAGTATTTT
CDR3 protein: CASSVPGLAGADTQYF
clone size: -
V gene: TRBV4-1
D gene: TRBD2
J gene: TRBJ2-3

CDR3 DNA: TGTGCCAGCAGTAGGACTAGCGGGGGGTACGAGCAGTACTTC
CDR3 protein: CASSRTSGGYEQYF
clone size: -
V gene: TRBV9
D gene: TRBD2
J gene: TRBJ2-7

CDR3 DNA: TGTGCCAGCAATTACCGGACAGGGAGCTCCTACGAGCAGTACTTC
CDR3 protein: CASNYRTGSSYEQYF
clone size: -
V gene: TRBV2
D gene: TRBD1
J gene: TRBJ2-7

CDR3 DNA: TGTGCCAGCACGAGCGTGTTTAACCCCGGGGCCAACGTCCTGACTTTC
CDR3 protein: CASTSVFNPGANVLTF
clone size: -
V gene: TRBV11-2
D gene: -
J gene: TRBJ2-6

CDR3 DNA: TGCGCCAGCAGCTTGGCCAACCGGGCGGGAGATACGCAGTATTTT
CDR3 protein: CASSLANRAGDTQYF
clone size: -
V gene: TRBV5-1
D gene: -
J gene: TRBJ2-3

CDR3 DNA: TGTGCCAGCCGGAGTGTAGGTGGCTACACCTTC
CDR3 protein: CASRSVGGYTF
clone size: -
V gene: TRBV27
D gene: -
J gene: TRBJ1-2

CDR3 DNA: TGTGCCAGTAGTCCCCTCGTGAGCTCCTACGAGCAGTACTTC
CDR3 protein: CASSPLVSSYEQYF
clone size: -
V gene: TRBV19
D gene: -
J gene: TRBJ2-7

CDR3 DNA: TGTGCCAGCAGCTTAGAGGGCAGGGGACAGCCCCAGCATTTT
CDR3 protein: CASSLEGRGQPQHF
clone size: -
V gene: TRBV7-8
D gene: -
J gene: TRBJ1-5

CDR3 DNA: TGTGCCACCAGCAGAGATCAACTAGCGGGAGATAAGACCCAGTACTTC
CDR3 protein: CATSRDQLAGDKTQYF
clone size: -
V gene: TRBV15
D gene: TRBD2
J gene: TRBJ2-5

CDR3 DNA: TGTGCCAGCAGTTTAGGGGGGACAGGGAGTAACATTCAGTACTTC
CDR3 protein: CASSLGGTGSNIQYF
clone size: few
V gene: TRBV27
D gene: TRBD1
J gene: TRBJ2-4

CDR3 DNA: TGCGCCAGCAGCTTGGTCCCGGTAGCGGGAGGGAACACCGGGGAGCTGTTTTTT
CDR3 protein: CASSLVPVAGGNTGELFF
clone size: -
V gene: TRBV5-1
D gene: TRBD2
J gene: TRBJ2-2

CDR3 DNA: TGTGCCAGCAGCAGAAGCGCAGGAGGACGGCCCCAGCATTTT
CDR3 protein: CASSRSAGGRPQHF
clone size: -
V gene: TRBV5-6
D gene: -
J gene: TRBJ1-5

CDR3 DNA: TGTGCCAGCTCACCACGTGAAGGGGTGGTTGAAGCTTTCTTT
CDR3 protein: CASSPREGVVEAFF
clone size: -
V gene: TRBV18
D gene: -
J gene: TRBJ1-1

CDR3 DNA: TGTGCCAGCAGCGCCCCAGGGACTAGCGGGAGATCCGGGGAGCTGTTTTTT
CDR3 protein: CASSAPGTSGRSGELFF
clone size: -
V gene: TRBV9
D gene: TRBD2
J gene: TRBJ2-2

CDR3 DNA: TGTGCCAGCAGCGTCGCTAGCGGGAATGAGCAGTTCTTC
CDR3 protein: CASSVASGNEQFF
clone size: -
V gene: TRBV9
D gene: TRBD2
J gene: TRBJ2-1

CDR3 DNA: TGTGCCAGCAGGGATACTGGGGGCGGTATCGGCTACACCTTC
CDR3 protein: CASRDTGGGIGYTF
clone size: -
V gene: TRBV5-6
D gene: -
J gene: TRBJ1-2

CDR3 DNA: TGCGCCAGCAGCTCAACTGGGACAGGTGGCACCGGGGAGCTGTTTTTT
CDR3 protein: CASSSTGTGGTGELFF
clone size: few
V gene: TRBV5-1
D gene: TRBD1
J gene: TRBJ2-2

CDR3 DNA: TGTGCCAGCAGGTACGGGACTTACAAAGAGACCCAGTACTTC
CDR3 protein: CASRYGTYKETQYF
clone size: -
V gene: TRBV2
D gene: -
J gene: TRBJ2-5

CDR3 DNA: TGTGCCAGCATCTCGGGGGGTGCTGACACTGAAGCTTTCTTT
CDR3 protein: CASISGGADTEAFF
clone size: -
V gene: TRBV6-5
D gene: -
J gene: TRBJ1-1

CDR3 DNA: TGTGCCAGCAGTTACGGCGGCACCTACGAGCAGTACTTC
CDR3 protein: CASSYGGTYEQYF
clone size: -
V gene: TRBV6-5
D gene: -
J gene: TRBJ2-7

CDR3 DNA: TGTGCCAGCAGCTTAGTCCGCCGGGGTGAAGCTTTCTTT
CDR3 protein: CASSLVRRGEAFF
clone size: -
V gene: TRBV11-2
D gene: -
J gene: TRBJ1-1

CDR3 DNA: TGCGCCAGCAGCTTGGTGGCAGGGGGGCCCTACGAGCAGTACTTC
CDR3 protein: CASSLVAGGPYEQYF
clone size: -
V gene: TRBV5-1
D gene: -
J gene: TRBJ2-7

CDR3 DNA: TGTGCCAGCAGCGTTAGCATCAATGAGCAGTTCTTC
CDR3 protein: CASSVSINEQFF
clone size: -
V gene: TRBV9
D gene: -
J gene: TRBJ2-1

CDR3 DNA: TGTGCCATCACCCAGGGCCCGAACACTGAAGCTTTCTTT
CDR3 protein: CAITQGPNTEAFF
clone size: -
V gene: TRBV10-3
D gene: -
J gene: TRBJ1-1

CDR3 DNA: TGTGCCAGCAGCTCCAGCAGGGGGCTGAATGAGCAGTTCTTC
CDR3 protein: CASSSSRGLNEQFF
clone size: -
V gene: TRBV11-2
D gene: TRBD1
J gene: TRBJ2-1

CDR3 DNA: TGTGCCAGCAGTGCCGAGGATAGCGGGGACACCGGGGAGCTGTTTTTT
CDR3 protein: CASSAEDSGDTGELFF
clone size: once
V gene: TRBV2
D gene: TRBD2
J gene: TRBJ2-2

CDR3 DNA: TGTGCCAGCAGCCAACTTAGCGGGAGTACCTACAATGAGCAGTTCTTC
CDR3 protein: CASSQLSGSTYNEQFF
clone size: -
V gene: TRBV3-1/TRBV3-2
D gene: TRBD2
J gene: TRBJ2-1